A single sample is the source of the 28 T cell receptor beta chains below, sequenced in a study of shared clonotypes between healthy human individuals. Method: immunoSEQ multiplex PCR; TCRdb's copy keeps in-frame clones and lacks some. Of about 95,000 clones in the sample, 67% were seen once. Material: memory CD8+ T cells sorted from blood. The sample's subset: CD45RO+ cells pooled with CCR7-negative TemRA cells. The receptors shown here come from a man aged 25-45 years in good health.

The V call is TRBV5-1, the J call TRBJ2-2; weak D call: TRBD1 (5 bases). The CDR3 is 14 amino acids. Germline-derived CDR1 and CDR2 are SGHRS and YFSETQ. The V end was cut by 3 bases, the J end by 4 bases, with 10 bases between. CDR3 loop: CASSSLTGTGELFF. Written as DNA, the CDR3 is TGCGCCAGCAGCTCGTTAACAGGCACCGGGGAGCTGTTTTTT.

This clone was detected once. The chain joins TRBV11-2 to TRBJ2-3; possibly TRBD1 or TRBD2 for D (5 bases each). Germline values: CDR1 SGHAT, CDR2 FQNNGV. The CDR3 covers 19 residues. V was trimmed by 5 bases and J by 0 bases, leaving 24 bases between them. The CDR3 loop is CASSPSRRDPTSSTDTQYF. DNA for the CDR3: TGTGCCAGCAGCCCGAGCAGAAGGGACCCTACTTCTAGCACAGATACGCAGTATTTT. The full variable domain, its missing parts supplied by reference TRBV11-2 and TRBJ2-3, is EAGVAQSPRYKIIEKRQSVAFWCNPISGHATLYWYQQILGQGPKLLIQFQNNGVVDDSQLPKDRFSAERLKGVDSTLKIQPAKLEDSAVYLCASSPSRRDPTSSTDTQYFGPGTRLTVL.

This rearrangement joins TRBV6-1 to TRBJ1-5; no firm D call. The CDR3 is made up of 16 amino acids. The V gene's germline CDR1 is MNHNS and CDR2 SASEGT. V lost 3 bases and J 3 bases, leaving 15 bases between the germline ends. The DNA for the CDR3 is TGTGCCAGCAGTGAGCTAGGGAGCAATATCAATCAGCCCCAGCATTTT. Amino acids: CASSELGSNINQPQHF.

There are many counts of this clone. The genes are TRBV4-3 and TRBJ1-1, with 10 bases matching TRBD1. Germline lookup yields CDR1 LGHNA and CDR2 YSLEER. The CDR3 consists of 15 residues. V shed 3 bases and J 5 bases; nucleotides not matched to a gene: 6. CDR3 sequence: CASSQRQGARTEAFF. The CDR3 region has the DNA TGCGCCAGCAGCCAGCGACAGGGGGCCAGGACTGAAGCTTTCTTT.

The CDR3 is CASSERSGVWGTQYF. Written as DNA, the CDR3 is TGTGCCAGCAGTGAAAGGTCGGGGGTCTGGGGGACCCAGTACTTC. The chain uses TRBV6-1 and TRBJ2-5; tentative D call: TRBD2 (6 bases). Germline V CDR1 and CDR2: MNHNS, SASEGT. This CDR3 is 15 amino acids long. Trimming pared 2 bases from V and 7 bases from J, leaving 17 bases between.

The chain couples TRBV25-1 to TRBJ2-7, with no clear D. V lost 3 bases, J lost 3 bases, and 9 bases lay in between. This CDR3 has 13 residues. CDR1 and CDR2 (germline): MGHDK, SYGVNS. CDR3 sequence (DNA): TGTGCCAGCAGTGATCGGCAGATCTACGAGCAGTACTTC. It translates to CASSDRQIYEQYF.

J is TRBJ2-7 and V is TRBV2, with a possible D match to TRBD2 (5 bases). The CDR3 covers 14 residues. Germline values: CDR1 SNHLY, CDR2 FYNNEI. Trimming took off 3 bases at V and 4 bases at J, with 13 bases between the two ends. CDR3 nucleotide sequence: TGTGCCAGCAGTGACGGTCGGTGGACTTACGAGCAGTACTTC. It specifies CASSDGRWTYEQYF.

The chain is built from TRBV18 and TRBJ1-2; 7 bases match TRBD1. Germline CDR1 KGHSH, CDR2 LQKENI. V lost 4 bases and J lost 3; bases outside the gene matches: 17. The CDR3 contains 18 residues. CDR3 nucleotide sequence: TGTGCCAGCTCACTACTACAGGGGAGCCAACCGTCTTACTATGGCTACACCTTC. As protein: CASSLLQGSQPSYYGYTF.

This clone was seen only once. The gene calls are TRBV11-3 and TRBJ2-2; tentative D call: TRBD2 (5 bases). The CDR3 runs to 15 residues. Germline V gives CDR1 SGHNT, CDR2 YENEEA. V was cut by 5 bases and J by 7 bases, with 17 bases left in between. The CDR3 is CASSLTRNMGGELFF. Here the CDR3 DNA reads TGTGCCAGCAGCCTAACTAGAAATATGGGCGGGGAGCTGTTTTTT.

This chain links TRBV6-5 with TRBJ2-1, with TRBD1 identical over 9 bases. V was clipped by 3 bases and J by 6 bases; unmatched bases: 6. Germline values: CDR1 MNHEY, CDR2 SVGAGI. The CDR3 covers 15 residues. CDR3 nucleotides: TGTGCCAGCAGTTATGGGACAGGGAAGAGCAATGAGCAGTTCTTC. It translates to CASSYGTGKSNEQFF.

The chain employs TRBV4-3 and TRBJ2-1, with D maybe TRBD2 (5 bases). The CDR3 runs 15 residues. Between the trimmed V and J ends, which lost 1 base and 3 bases, there was a span of 10 bases. CDR1 LGHNA and CDR2 YSLEER come from the germline V gene. CDR3 in DNA: TGCGCCAGCAGCCAAGTTCGGGGTTTCTACAATGAGCAGTTCTTC. This sequence encodes CASSQVRGFYNEQFF.

This clone occurred a few times. The chain recombines TRBV27 with TRBJ1-5; no definite D call. Germline CDR1 MNHEY, CDR2 SMNVEV (reference sequence). The V gene lost 4 bases and the J gene lost 7 bases, with 17 bases spanning the gap. The CDR3 sequence is 15 residues long. This CDR3 is CASSSDTGGSQPQHF. CDR3 coding DNA: TGTGCCAGCAGTTCGGATACCGGAGGTTCCCAGCCCCAGCATTTT.

The chain joins TRBV11-2 to TRBJ1-2; no firm D call. The V gene's germline CDR1 is SGHAT and CDR2 FQNNGV. Trimming stripped 3 bases from V and 0 bases from J, with 8 bases between. This CDR3 is 14 amino acids long. CDR3 bases: TGTGCCAGCAGCTTGCTCGGAGCTAACTATGGCTACACCTTC. Protein product: CASSLLGANYGYTF.

This sequence joins TRBV5-6 and TRBJ2-1; 7 nucleotides align to TRBD2. Germline lookup yields CDR1 SGHDT and CDR2 YYEEEE. This CDR3 contains 17 residues. Germline trimming cut 0 bases from V and 4 bases from J; bases unmatched to any gene: 10. DNA of the CDR3: TGTGCCAGCAGCTTGGCCAGAAGACTAGCAGTATACAATGAGCAGTTCTTC. Its protein product is CASSLARRLAVYNEQFF.

The chain recombines TRBV28 with TRBJ2-2; no clear D. V was clipped by 3 bases and J by 3 bases, with 14 bases between them. Germline loops: CDR1 MDHEN, CDR2 SYDVKM. This CDR3 comprises 16 residues. The CDR3 DNA is TGTGCCAGCAGTTTGGGCCAGGACGGATACACCGGGGAGCTGTTTTTT. Translating it yields CASSLGQDGYTGELFF.

The rearrangement joins TRBV15 to TRBJ2-7, with D maybe TRBD2 (6 bases). Trimming cost V 0 bases and J 6 bases, with 15 bases left between them. Germline V gene data show CDR1 as LNHNV and CDR2 as YYDKDF (reference sequence). The CDR3 covers 15 residues. The CDR3 sequence: CATSRDRNEGLEQYF. CDR3 DNA sequence: TGTGCCACCAGCAGAGATCGAAATGAGGGACTCGAGCAGTACTTC.

The genes are TRBV28 and TRBJ2-1; 9 bases line up with TRBD1. CDR1 is MDHEN, CDR2 SYDVKM, per germline. V was pared by 5 bases and J by 4 bases, with 6 bases of the junction left unmatched. The CDR3 sequence is 15 residues long. This chain's CDR3 is CASSKPGQGYNEQFF. Written as DNA, the CDR3 is TGTGCCAGCAGTAAGCCGGGACAGGGTTACAATGAGCAGTTCTTC.

The chain employs TRBV21-1 and TRBJ2-7; no DNA check was done on the table's D call, TRBD2. TRBV21-1 is flagged as a pseudogene. The CDR3 extends over 18 amino acids. The CDR3 loop reads CASSNGGFGLADSYEQYF. DNA for the CDR3: TGTGCCAGCAGCAATGGGGGTTTCGGACTAGCGGACTCCTACGAGCAGTACTTC.

The rearrangement uses TRBV5-1 and TRBJ2-5, with TRBD1 as a possible D gene (5 bases). The CDR3 consists of 14 residues. Trimming pared 4 bases from V and 5 bases from J, leaving 15 bases between. Germline-derived CDR1 and CDR2 are SGHRS and YFSETQ. The DNA of the CDR3 is TGCGCCAGCAGCCTCAACAGGCTGGGTGAGACCCAGTACTTC. It translates to CASSLNRLGETQYF.

The chain combines TRBV29-1 with TRBJ2-3; possibly TRBD2 for D (6 bases). Germline V lookup: CDR1 SQVTM, CDR2 ANQGSEA. The CDR3 has 13 residues. V lost 5 bases and J lost 1, with 10 bases in between. The CDR3 protein is CSVLVAGTDTQYF. The CDR3 coding sequence is TGCAGCGTTTTAGTAGCGGGCACAGATACGCAGTATTTT.

On this clone: This likely came from a read error, as a far larger clone is one base away. This chain links TRBV10-2 with TRBJ2-7; D remains ambiguous. With 8 bases removed from V and 3 bases from J, the gap between germline ends came to 17 bases. Per the germline V gene, CDR1 is WSHSY and CDR2 is SAAADI. The CDR3 covers 14 residues. The CDR3 region is CASGGPVDNYEQYF. CDR3 DNA sequence: TGCGCCAGCGGTGGGCCAGTCGACAACTACGAGCAGTACTTC.

A few counts support this clone. V and J are TRBV2 and TRBJ2-7; weak D call: TRBD2 (6 bases). Germline V lookup: CDR1 SNHLY, CDR2 FYNNEI. V was trimmed by 7 bases and J by 2 bases, leaving 15 bases between them. The CDR3 sequence is 14 residues long. CDR3 region: CASTGVLNAYEQYF. Written as DNA, the CDR3 is TGTGCCAGCACGGGGGTCTTAAATGCCTACGAGCAGTACTTC.

The gene calls are TRBV29-1 and TRBJ1-4, with unresolved D. There are 13 residues in the CDR3. In germline, CDR1 is SQVTM, CDR2 ANQGSEA. The V end was cut by 6 bases, the J end by 0 bases, with 8 bases between. CDR3 nucleotide sequence: TGCAGCGTCTACATTGCAACTAATGAAAAACTGTTTTTT. Its translation: CSVYIATNEKLFF.

This clone was seen repeatedly, ten times or more. The chain joins TRBV27 to TRBJ2-5, with 9 bases identical to TRBD1. V dropped 5 bases and J dropped 7; count of bases not matched to a gene: 11. The CDR3 contains 15 residues. CDR1 MNHEY and CDR2 SMNVEV come from the germline V gene (reference sequence). The CDR3 is CASSRIQGAQATQYF. DNA for the CDR3: TGTGCCAGCAGTCGAATACAGGGGGCTCAGGCGACCCAGTACTTC.

This chain joins TRBV7-2 and TRBJ2-3; TRBD2 aligns across 7 bases. With 2 bases clipped from V and 4 bases from J, the junction kept 6 bases outside the gene matches. Germline values: CDR1 SGHTA, CDR2 FQGNSA. The CDR3 covers 15 residues. This CDR3 is CASSLTSVWSDTQYF. CDR3 bases: TGTGCCAGCAGCTTAACTAGCGTCTGGTCAGATACGCAGTATTTT.

The chain has TRBV13 and TRBJ1-5, with D possibly matching TRBD1 (5 bases). Germline V gene lookup returns CDR1 PRHDT and CDR2 FYEKMQ (reference sequence). CDR3 length equals 13 residues. The V end was cut by 6 bases, the J end by 6 bases, with 12 bases between. In DNA, the CDR3 is TGTGCCAGCAGGGGGGGTTCGGGTCAGCCCCAGCATTTT. It specifies CASRGGSGQPQHF.

The chain links TRBV5-5 to TRBJ2-7; TRBD2 might be the D (6 bases). Trimming removed 0 bases at V and 6 bases at J, with 16 bases between. The CDR3 runs to 15 residues. The germline V gene has CDR1 SGHKS and CDR2 YYEKEE (reference sequence). CDR3 region: CASSLELAHSGEQYF. The CDR3 region has the DNA TGTGCCAGCAGCTTGGAGCTAGCGCACTCGGGCGAGCAGTACTTC.

This chain uses TRBV11-2 with TRBJ2-1; weak D call: TRBD2 (6 bases). The CDR3 covers 11 residues. Trimming cost V 6 bases and J 15 bases, with 15 bases left between them. Germline loops: CDR1 SGHAT, CDR2 FQNNGV. The CDR3 loop reads CASSPGSILFF. CDR3 in DNA: TGTGCCAGCAGTCCCGGGAGTATTTTGTTCTTC.